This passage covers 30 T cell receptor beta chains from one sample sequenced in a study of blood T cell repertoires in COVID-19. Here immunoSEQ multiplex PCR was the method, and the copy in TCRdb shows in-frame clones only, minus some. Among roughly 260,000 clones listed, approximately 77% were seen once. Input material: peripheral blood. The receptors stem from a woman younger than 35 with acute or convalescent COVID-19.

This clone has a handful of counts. CDR3 protein: CASSPEGQGYGGYTF. The CDR3 bases are TGTGCCAGCAGTCCCGAGGGACAGGGTTACGGTGGCTACACCTTC. This chain uses TRBV28 with TRBJ1-2; 9 bases line up with TRBD1. CDR3 size: 15 residues. V lost 5 bases and J lost 7; bases outside the gene matches: 11. The germline V gene has CDR1 MDHEN and CDR2 SYDVKM.

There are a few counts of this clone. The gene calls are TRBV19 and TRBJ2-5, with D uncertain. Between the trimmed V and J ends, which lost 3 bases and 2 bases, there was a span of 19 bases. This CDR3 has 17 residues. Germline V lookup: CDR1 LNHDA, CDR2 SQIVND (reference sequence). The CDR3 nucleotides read TGTGCCAGTAGTATTGGTCAGAATGCCTTTATACAAGAGACCCAGTACTTC. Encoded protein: CASSIGQNAFIQETQYF.

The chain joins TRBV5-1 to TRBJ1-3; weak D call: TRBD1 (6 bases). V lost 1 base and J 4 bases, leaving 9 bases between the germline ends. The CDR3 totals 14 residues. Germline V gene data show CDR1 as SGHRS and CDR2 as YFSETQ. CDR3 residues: CASSLWGPGNTIYF. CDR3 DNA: TGCGCCAGCAGCTTGTGGGGGCCCGGAAACACCATATATTTT.

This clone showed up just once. The CDR3 coding sequence is TGTGCCAGCAGTGACCGGGGTGCGGGGTCACCCCTCCACTTT. It is translated as CASSDRGAGSPLHF. This chain uses TRBV7-3 with TRBJ1-6; D gene ambiguous. V was clipped by 6 bases and J by 10 bases, with 16 bases between them. From germline, CDR1 is SGHTA and CDR2 FQGTGA. This CDR3 comprises 14 residues.

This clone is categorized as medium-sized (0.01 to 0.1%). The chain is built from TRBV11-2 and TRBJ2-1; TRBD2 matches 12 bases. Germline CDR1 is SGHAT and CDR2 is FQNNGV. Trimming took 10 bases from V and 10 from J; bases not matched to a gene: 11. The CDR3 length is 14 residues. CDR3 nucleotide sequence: TGTGCCACCTATCTAGCGGGAGGGCCCTACGAGCAGTTCTTC. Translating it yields CATYLAGGPYEQFF.

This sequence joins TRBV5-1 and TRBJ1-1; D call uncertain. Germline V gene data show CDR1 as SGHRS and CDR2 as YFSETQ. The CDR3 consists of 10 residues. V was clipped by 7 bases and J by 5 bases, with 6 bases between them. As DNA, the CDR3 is TGCGCCAGCGGAGTTACTGAAGCTTTCTTT. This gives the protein CASGVTEAFF.

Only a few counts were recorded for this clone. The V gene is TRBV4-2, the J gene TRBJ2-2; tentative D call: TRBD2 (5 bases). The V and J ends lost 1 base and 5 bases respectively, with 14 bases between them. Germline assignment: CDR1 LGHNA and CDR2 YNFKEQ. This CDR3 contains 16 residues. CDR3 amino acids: CASSQGGVPGTGELFF. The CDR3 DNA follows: TGTGCCAGCAGCCAAGGTGGAGTTCCGGGGACCGGGGAGCTGTTTTTT.

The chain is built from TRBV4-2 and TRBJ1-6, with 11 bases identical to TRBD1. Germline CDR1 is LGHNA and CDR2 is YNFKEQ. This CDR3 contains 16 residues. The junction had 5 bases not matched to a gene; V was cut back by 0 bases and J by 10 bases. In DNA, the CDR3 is TGTGCCAGCAGCCAAGACGGACAGGGGGCGTCCTCACCCCTCCACTTT. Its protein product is CASSQDGQGASSPLHF.

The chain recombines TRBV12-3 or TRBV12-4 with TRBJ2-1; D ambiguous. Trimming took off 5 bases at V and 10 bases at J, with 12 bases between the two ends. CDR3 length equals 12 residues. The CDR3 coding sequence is TGTGCCAGCAGTGTTGCAGGCTGGGAGCAGTTCTTC. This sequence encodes CASSVAGWEQFF.

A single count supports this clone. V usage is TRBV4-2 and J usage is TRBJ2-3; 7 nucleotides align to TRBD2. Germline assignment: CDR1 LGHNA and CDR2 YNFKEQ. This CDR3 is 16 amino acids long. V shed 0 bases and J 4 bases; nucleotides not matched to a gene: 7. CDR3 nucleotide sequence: TGTGCCAGCAGCCAAGAGGGGGGGAGCTTTTCAGATACGCAGTATTTT. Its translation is CASSQEGGSFSDTQYF.

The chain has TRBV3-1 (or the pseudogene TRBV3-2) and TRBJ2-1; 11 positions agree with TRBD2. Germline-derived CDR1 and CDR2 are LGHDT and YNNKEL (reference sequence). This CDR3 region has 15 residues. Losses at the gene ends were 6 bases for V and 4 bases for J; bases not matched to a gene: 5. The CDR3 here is CASSPSGRSYNEQFF. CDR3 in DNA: TGTGCCAGCAGTCCTAGCGGGAGGAGTTACAATGAGCAGTTCTTC.

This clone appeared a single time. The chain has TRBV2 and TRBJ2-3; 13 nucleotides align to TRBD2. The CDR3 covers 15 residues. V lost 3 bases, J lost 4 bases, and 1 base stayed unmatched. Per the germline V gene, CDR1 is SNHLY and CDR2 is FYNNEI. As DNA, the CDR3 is TGTGCCAGCAGTGAGGGACTAGCGGGACCAGATACGCAGTATTTT. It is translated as CASSEGLAGPDTQYF.

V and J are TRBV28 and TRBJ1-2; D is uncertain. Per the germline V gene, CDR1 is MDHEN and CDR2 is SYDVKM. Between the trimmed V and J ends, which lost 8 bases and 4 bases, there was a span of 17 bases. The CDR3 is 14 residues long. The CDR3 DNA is TGTGCCAGCCGCGAGGGCAGCCGGGGCTATGGCTACACCTTC. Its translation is CASREGSRGYGYTF.

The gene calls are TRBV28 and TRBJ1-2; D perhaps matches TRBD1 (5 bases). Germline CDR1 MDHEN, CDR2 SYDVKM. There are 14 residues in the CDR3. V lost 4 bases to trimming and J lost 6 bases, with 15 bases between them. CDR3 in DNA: TGTGCCAGCAGTTCCGGTGGGGCCCAGGATGGCTACACCTTC. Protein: CASSSGGAQDGYTF.

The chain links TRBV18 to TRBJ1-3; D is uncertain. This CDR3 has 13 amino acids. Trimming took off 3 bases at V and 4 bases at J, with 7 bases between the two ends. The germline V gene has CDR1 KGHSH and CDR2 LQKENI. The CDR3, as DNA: TGTGCCAGCTCACCGGAGCGGGGAAACACCATATATTTT. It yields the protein CASSPERGNTIYF.

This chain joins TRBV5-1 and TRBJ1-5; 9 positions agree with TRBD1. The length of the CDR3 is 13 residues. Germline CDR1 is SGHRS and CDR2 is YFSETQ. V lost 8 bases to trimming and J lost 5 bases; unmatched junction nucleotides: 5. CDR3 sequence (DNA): TGCGCCAGGCCGGGACAGGGACATCAGCCCCAGCATTTT. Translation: CARPGQGHQPQHF.

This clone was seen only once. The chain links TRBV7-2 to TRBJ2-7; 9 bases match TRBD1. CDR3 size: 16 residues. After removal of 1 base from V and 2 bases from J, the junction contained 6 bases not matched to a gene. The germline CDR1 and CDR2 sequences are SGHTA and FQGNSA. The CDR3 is CASSLGPGQGPYEQYF. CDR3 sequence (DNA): TGTGCCAGCAGCTTAGGACCGGGACAGGGACCCTACGAGCAGTACTTC. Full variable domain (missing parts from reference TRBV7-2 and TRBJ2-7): GAGVSQSPSNKVTEKGKDVELRCDPISGHTALYWYRQSLGQGLEFLIYFQGNSAPDKSGLPSDRFSAERTGGSVSTLTIQRTQQEDSAVYLCASSLGPGQGPYEQYFGPGTRLTVT.

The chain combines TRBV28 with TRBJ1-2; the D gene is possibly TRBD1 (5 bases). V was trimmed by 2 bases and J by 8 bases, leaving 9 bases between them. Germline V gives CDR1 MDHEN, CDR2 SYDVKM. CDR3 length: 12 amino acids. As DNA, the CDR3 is TGTGCCAGCAGTTTAGACAGTCGCGGCTACACCTTC. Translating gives CASSLDSRGYTF.

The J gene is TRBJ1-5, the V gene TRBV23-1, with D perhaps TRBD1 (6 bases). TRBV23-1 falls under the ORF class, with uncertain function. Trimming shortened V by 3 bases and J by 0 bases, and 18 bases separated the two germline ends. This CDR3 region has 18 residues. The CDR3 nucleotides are TGCGCCAGCAGTCATCATCTTTGGACAGCCTATAGCAATCAGCCCCAGCATTTT. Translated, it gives CASSHHLWTAYSNQPQHF.

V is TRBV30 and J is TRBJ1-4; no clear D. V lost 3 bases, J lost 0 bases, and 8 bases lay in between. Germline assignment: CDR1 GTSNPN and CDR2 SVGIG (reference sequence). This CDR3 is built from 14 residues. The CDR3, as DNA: TGTGCCTGGAGCCCCGTAGCAACTAATGAAAAACTGTTTTTT. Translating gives CAWSPVATNEKLFF.

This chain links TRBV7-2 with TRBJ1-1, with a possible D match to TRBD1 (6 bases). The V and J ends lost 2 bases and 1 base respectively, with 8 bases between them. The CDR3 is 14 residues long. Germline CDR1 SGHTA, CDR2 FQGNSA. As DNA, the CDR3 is TGTGCCAGCAGCTTATTGGACAGGAACACTGAAGCTTTCTTT. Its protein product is CASSLLDRNTEAFF.

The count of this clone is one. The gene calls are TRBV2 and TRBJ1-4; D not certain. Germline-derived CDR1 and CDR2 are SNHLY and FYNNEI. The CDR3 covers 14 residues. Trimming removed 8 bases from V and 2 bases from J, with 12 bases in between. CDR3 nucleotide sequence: TGTGCCAGCTCCGAGTTCAGGACTAATGAAAAACTGTTTTTT. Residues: CASSEFRTNEKLFF.

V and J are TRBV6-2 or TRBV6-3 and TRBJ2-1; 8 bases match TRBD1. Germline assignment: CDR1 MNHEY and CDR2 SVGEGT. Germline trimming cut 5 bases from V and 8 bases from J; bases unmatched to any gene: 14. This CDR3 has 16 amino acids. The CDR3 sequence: CASSLLAGQGFYEQFF. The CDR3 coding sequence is TGTGCCAGCAGTCTCTTAGCCGGACAGGGTTTTTATGAGCAGTTCTTC.

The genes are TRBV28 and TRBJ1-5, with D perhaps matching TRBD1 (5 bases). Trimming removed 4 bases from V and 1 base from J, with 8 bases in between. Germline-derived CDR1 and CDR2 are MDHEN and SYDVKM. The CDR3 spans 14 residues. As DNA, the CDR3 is TGTGCCAGCAGTTGGAGGGGCAGCAATCAGCCCCAGCATTTT. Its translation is CASSWRGSNQPQHF.

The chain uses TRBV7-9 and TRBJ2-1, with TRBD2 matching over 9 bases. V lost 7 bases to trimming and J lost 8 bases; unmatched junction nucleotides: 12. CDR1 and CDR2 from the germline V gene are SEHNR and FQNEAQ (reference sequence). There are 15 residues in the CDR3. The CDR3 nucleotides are TGTGCCAGCACCCTCGGGGCTAGCGGGATGCATGAGCAGTTCTTC. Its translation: CASTLGASGMHEQFF.

The CDR3, as DNA: TGTGCCAGCAGCTTGGAGACAGGAGATGGCTACACCTTC. Translating gives CASSLETGDGYTF. The chain uses TRBV5-8 and TRBJ1-2; D is perhaps TRBD1 (6 bases). Germline V CDR1 and CDR2: SGHTS, YDEGEE. V was clipped by 0 bases and J by 6 bases, with 9 bases between them. The CDR3 consists of 13 residues.

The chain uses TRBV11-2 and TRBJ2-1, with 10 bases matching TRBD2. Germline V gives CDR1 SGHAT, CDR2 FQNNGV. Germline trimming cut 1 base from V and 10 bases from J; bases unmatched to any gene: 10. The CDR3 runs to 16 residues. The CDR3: CASSLGPSGSGVEQFF. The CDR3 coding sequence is TGTGCCAGCAGCTTAGGGCCTAGCGGGAGTGGGGTCGAGCAGTTCTTC.

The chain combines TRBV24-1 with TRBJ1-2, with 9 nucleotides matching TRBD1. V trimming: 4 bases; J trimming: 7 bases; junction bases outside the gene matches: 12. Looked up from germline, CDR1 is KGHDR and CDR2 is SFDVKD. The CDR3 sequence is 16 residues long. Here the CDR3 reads CATSDPRQGEMSGYTF. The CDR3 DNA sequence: TGTGCCACCAGTGACCCCAGACAGGGGGAAATGTCTGGCTACACCTTC.

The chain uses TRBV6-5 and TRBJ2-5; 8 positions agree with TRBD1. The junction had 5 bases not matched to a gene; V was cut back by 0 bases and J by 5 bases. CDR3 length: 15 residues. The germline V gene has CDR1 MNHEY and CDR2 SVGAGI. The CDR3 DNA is TGTGCCAGCAGTTACTCTCCCAGGGGGCATGAGACCCAGTACTTC. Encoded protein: CASSYSPRGHETQYF.

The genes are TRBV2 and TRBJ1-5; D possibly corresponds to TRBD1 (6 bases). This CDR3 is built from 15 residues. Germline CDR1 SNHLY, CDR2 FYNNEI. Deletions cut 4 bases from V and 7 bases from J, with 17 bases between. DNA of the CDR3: TGTGCCAGCAGTGCCGACAGGCAGAATAGGCAGCCCCAGCATTTT. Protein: CASSADRQNRQPQHF.